Below, one T cell receptor beta chain is given with its context. Its specificity is unknown. The sample comes from a study of T cell repertoires in cytomegalovirus infection. As for the study in general: CMV infection plus the matching HLA type was flagged by public TCR beta signatures.

TCRdb processed the reads anew with MiXCR; each CDR3 protein has one entry. The top ten hold about 39% of the sample, which has about half a million distinct CDR3 sequences, roughly 42% seen once. The starting material was cultured PBMCs, obtained from culture after CMV antigen stimulation. The receptor was derived from a human donor in good health (CMV status not recorded). Some clones in this sample may be carry-over from other donors' samples.

CDR3 residues: CASSQGLPGGGETQYF. The CDR3 coding sequence is TGTGCCAGCAGCCAAGGTCTGCCGGGGGGGGGGGAGACCCAGTACTTC. V and J are TRBV7-2 and TRBJ2-5; 8 nucleotides line up with TRBD2. CDR1 and CDR2 from the germline V gene are SGHTA and FQGNSA. The V gene end was trimmed by 5 bases and the J gene end by 5 bases; junction bases not matched to a gene: 13. This CDR3 has 16 residues.